This T cell receptor (beta chain) comes out of a study of shared clonotypes between healthy human individuals. Method: immunoSEQ multiplex PCR; TCRdb's copy keeps in-frame clones and lacks some. The table has about 2.1 million clones, around 93% seen once. J lost 5 bases, V lost 3 bases, and 5 bases had no gene match. The CDR3 runs 15 residues. Per germline, CDR1 SGHTA and CDR2 FQGTGA. Naivety among CD8 cells was defined by CD45RO negativity and positive CCR7 selection, thereby excluding terminally differentiated effector memory CD45RA+ cells. This chain uses TRBV7-3 with TRBJ2-5, with TRBD2 identical over 11 bases. Sequenced sample: naive CD8+ T cells from PBMCs. The receptor's source is a man aged 18 to 30 in good health. Some clones in this sample may be carry-over from other donors' samples. CDR3 sequence reads: CASSLTSGKGETQYF. Here the CDR3 DNA reads TGTGCCAGCAGCTTGACTAGCGGGAAAGGGGAGACCCAGTACTTC.